This is a list of T cell receptor beta chains from one sample in a study of siplizumab effects on memory and regulatory T cells. Measured with immunoSEQ multiplex PCR; TCRdb has only the in-frame clones, and not every one. The repertoire holds over 85,000 clones, with around 97% as singletons. The sample comprised naive CD4+ T cells sorted from blood. The receptors derive from a human donor in good health. Each CDR3 is given with its conserved first and last residue. Each record gives: CDR3 length, D gene, clone size, J gene, V gene, CDR3 protein, CDR3 DNA. A D gene is named only where the DNA matches it firmly. Some rows have no size entry. The others give once, few or many, or a class for an expanded clone.

length: 14; D: TRBD1; size: NA; J: TRBJ2-7; V: TRBV7-9; CDR3: CASSFGDRGPEQYF; DNA: TGTGCCAGCAGCTTTGGGGACAGGGGGCCCGAGCAGTACTTC
length: 11; D: NA; size: NA; J: TRBJ1-4; V: TRBV25-1; CDR3: CASRRVEKLFF; DNA: TGTGCCAGCAGGAGGGTCGAAAAACTGTTTTTT
length: 14; D: NA; size: NA; J: TRBJ1-2; V: TRBV18; CDR3: CASSPSEGNYGYTF; DNA: TGTGCCAGCTCACCCTCGGAAGGGAACTATGGCTACACCTTC
length: 14; D: NA; size: NA; J: TRBJ2-7; V: TRBV5-6; CDR3: CASSSGGGIGEQYF; DNA: TGTGCCAGCAGCTCGGGTGGGGGGATTGGTGAGCAGTACTTC
length: 17; D: TRBD2; size: NA; J: TRBJ2-3; V: TRBV10-1; CDR3: CASSAGTSGLSTDTQYF; DNA: TGCGCCAGCAGTGCCGGGACTAGCGGGTTAAGCACAGATACGCAGTATTTT
length: 16; D: NA; size: NA; J: TRBJ2-2; V: TRBV5-1; CDR3: CASSLHRSGGTGELFF; DNA: TGCGCCAGCAGCTTGCACAGGTCAGGTGGCACCGGGGAGCTGTTTTTT
length: 15; D: NA; size: once; J: TRBJ1-3; V: TRBV19; CDR3: CASRDQGRFGNTIYF; DNA: TGTGCCAGTAGAGACCAAGGGCGGTTCGGAAACACCATATATTTT
length: 14; D: TRBD1; size: NA; J: TRBJ2-5; V: TRBV10-3; CDR3: CAISGGTGEETQYF; DNA: TGTGCCATCAGTGGGGGGACAGGCGAAGAGACCCAGTACTTC
length: 16; D: TRBD1; size: NA; J: TRBJ1-5; V: TRBV7-7; CDR3: CASSLVHRGWNQPQHF; DNA: TGTGCCAGCAGCTTAGTCCACAGGGGATGGAATCAGCCCCAGCATTTT
length: 14; D: NA; size: NA; J: TRBJ1-1; V: TRBV11-1; CDR3: CASSPVWASTEAFF; DNA: TGTGCCAGCAGCCCCGTGTGGGCTAGCACTGAAGCTTTCTTT
length: 13; D: TRBD1; size: NA; J: TRBJ1-2; V: TRBV10-3; CDR3: CAISRDSNYGYTF; DNA: TGTGCCATCAGTAGGGACAGTAATTATGGCTACACCTTC
length: 16; D: NA; size: NA; J: TRBJ2-3; V: TRBV7-3; CDR3: CASSLQRAGSTDTQYF; DNA: TGTGCCAGCAGCTTACAGCGGGCGGGGAGCACAGATACGCAGTATTTT
length: 17; D: NA; size: NA; J: TRBJ2-1; V: TRBV7-2; CDR3: CASSPVGGRRISSEQFF; DNA: TGTGCCAGCAGCCCCGTCGGGGGGCGAAGGATCTCTAGTGAGCAGTTCTTC
length: 15; D: NA; size: NA; J: TRBJ2-7; V: TRBV5-4; CDR3: CASSFPEGRSYEQYF; DNA: TGTGCCAGCAGCTTTCCAGAAGGACGCTCCTACGAGCAGTACTTC
length: 15; D: NA; size: NA; J: TRBJ1-2; V: TRBV30; CDR3: CAWSPLSWAQGGYTF; DNA: TGTGCCTGGAGTCCGTTATCTTGGGCCCAGGGAGGCTACACCTTC
length: 11; D: NA; size: NA; J: TRBJ2-7; V: TRBV20-1; CDR3: CSARTGITQYF; DNA: TGCAGTGCTCGCACAGGGATTACGCAGTACTTC
length: 17; D: TRBD2; size: NA; J: TRBJ2-5; V: TRBV7-8; CDR3: CASSLGKTSGPQETQYF; DNA: TGTGCCAGCAGCTTAGGGAAGACTAGCGGCCCCCAAGAGACCCAGTACTTC
length: 16; D: TRBD2; size: NA; J: TRBJ2-7; V: TRBV30; CDR3: CAWSRGLAGARDEQYF; DNA: TGTGCCTGGAGTAGAGGACTAGCGGGGGCCCGCGACGAGCAGTACTTC
length: 15; D: TRBD2; size: NA; J: TRBJ2-7; V: TRBV5-1; CDR3: CASSLQTSGTYEQYF; DNA: TGCGCCAGCAGCTTGCAGACTAGCGGGACCTACGAGCAGTACTTC
length: 16; D: NA; size: NA; J: TRBJ1-6; V: TRBV5-5; CDR3: CASSLSHTTANSPLHF; DNA: TGTGCCAGCAGCTTGTCCCACACGACGGCAAATTCACCCCTCCACTTT
length: 14; D: NA; size: NA; J: TRBJ1-1; V: TRBV5-1; CDR3: CASSLVLRGTEAFF; DNA: TGCGCCAGCAGCTTGGTTTTGAGGGGGACTGAAGCTTTCTTT
length: 13; D: TRBD2; size: NA; J: TRBJ2-1; V: TRBV29-1; CDR3: CSGSGGAVNEQFF; DNA: TGCAGCGGAAGCGGGGGGGCGGTCAATGAGCAGTTCTTC
length: 15; D: NA; size: NA; J: TRBJ2-1; V: TRBV2; CDR3: CASTYTSNLANEQFF; DNA: TGTGCCAGCACTTACACTAGCAATCTGGCCAATGAGCAGTTCTTC
length: 14; D: NA; size: NA; J: TRBJ1-6; V: TRBV7-5; CDR3: CVRSFGSGSRPLHF; DNA: NA
length: 16; D: TRBD1; size: NA; J: TRBJ2-5; V: TRBV19; CDR3: CASSGNPGQVLKTQYF; DNA: TGTGCCAGTAGTGGCAACCCGGGACAGGTCCTTAAGACCCAGTACTTC
length: 13; D: TRBD1; size: NA; J: TRBJ2-7; V: TRBV30; CDR3: CAWSKDRGLEQYF; DNA: TGTGCCTGGAGTAAGGACAGGGGGCTCGAGCAGTACTTC
length: 15; D: NA; size: once; J: TRBJ1-2; V: TRBV7-2; CDR3: CASSPHQGSNYGYTF; DNA: TGTGCCAGCAGCCCCCACCAGGGGTCTAACTATGGCTACACCTTC
length: 12; D: NA; size: NA; J: TRBJ2-7; V: TRBV19; CDR3: CASTAQRLEQYF; DNA: TGTGCCAGTACGGCACAGCGTCTGGAGCAGTACTTC
length: 13; D: NA; size: NA; J: TRBJ1-1; V: TRBV19; CDR3: CASSTVMNTEAFF; DNA: TGTGCCAGTAGTACCGTCATGAACACTGAAGCTTTCTTT
length: 12; D: NA; size: NA; J: TRBJ2-2; V: TRBV5-1; CDR3: CASRGGTGELFF; DNA: TGCGCCAGCAGAGGAGGCACCGGGGAGCTGTTTTTT
length: 15; D: TRBD1; size: NA; J: TRBJ1-1; V: TRBV7-6; CDR3: CASSLAPTGGSEAFF; DNA: TGTGCCAGCAGCTTAGCACCCACAGGGGGGTCTGAAGCTTTCTTT
length: 13; D: TRBD1; size: NA; J: TRBJ1-1; V: TRBV6-1; CDR3: CAAQTGANTEAFF; DNA: TGTGCCGCCCAGACAGGGGCGAACACTGAAGCTTTCTTT
length: 12; D: NA; size: NA; J: TRBJ2-3; V: TRBV6-5; CDR3: CASSALGGTQYF; DNA: TGTGCCAGCAGCGCCCTGGGGGGTACGCAGTATTTT
length: 14; D: NA; size: NA; J: TRBJ2-7; V: TRBV19; CDR3: CASSISVAAYEQYF; DNA: TGTGCCAGTAGTATCAGTGTGGCGGCCTACGAGCAGTACTTC
length: 15; D: TRBD1; size: NA; J: TRBJ1-2; V: TRBV9; CDR3: CASSVLGQTDYGYTF; DNA: TGTGCCAGCAGCGTTCTGGGACAGACGGACTATGGCTACACCTTC
length: 17; D: TRBD2; size: once; J: TRBJ2-3; V: TRBV19; CDR3: CASSRTSGGRGTDTQYF; DNA: TGTGCCAGTAGTAGGACTAGCGGGGGCCGAGGGACAGATACGCAGTATTTT
length: 17; D: TRBD2; size: once; J: TRBJ2-3; V: TRBV4-2; CDR3: CASSQTSGTIPTDTQYF; DNA: TGTGCCAGCAGCCAAACTAGCGGGACAATACCGACAGATACGCAGTATTTT
length: 16; D: TRBD2; size: NA; J: TRBJ2-1; V: TRBV9; CDR3: CASSSRLSGGALEQFF; DNA: TGTGCCAGCAGCTCCCGCCTTAGCGGGGGGGCCCTTGAGCAGTTCTTC
length: 14; D: NA; size: NA; J: TRBJ1-2; V: TRBV12-5; CDR3: CASGASGTAAGYTF; DNA: TGTGCTAGTGGTGCGTCCGGGACGGCGGCCGGCTACACCTTC
length: 13; D: TRBD1; size: NA; J: TRBJ2-5; V: TRBV6-5; CDR3: CASSRDRGETQYF; DNA: TGTGCCAGCAGTCGGGACAGGGGAGAGACCCAGTACTTC
length: 16; D: TRBD1; size: NA; J: TRBJ1-4; V: TRBV9; CDR3: CASSYTWGDRGEKLFF; DNA: TGTGCCAGCAGCTATACCTGGGGGGACAGGGGTGAAAAACTGTTTTTT
length: 15; D: TRBD2; size: NA; J: TRBJ2-5; V: TRBV7-3; CDR3: CASSPGRDRQETQYF; DNA: TGTGCCAGCAGCCCCGGGAGGGATAGACAGGAGACCCAGTACTTC
length: 14; D: NA; size: NA; J: TRBJ2-3; V: TRBV7-9; CDR3: CASSTFLGGDTQYF; DNA: TGTGCCAGCAGTACGTTCCTAGGGGGGGATACGCAGTATTTT
length: 15; D: TRBD2; size: NA; J: TRBJ2-5; V: TRBV4-2; CDR3: CASSQARTSEETQYF; DNA: TGTGCCAGCAGCCAAGCCAGGACTAGCGAAGAGACCCAGTACTTC
length: 16; D: NA; size: NA; J: TRBJ1-4; V: TRBV9; CDR3: CASSVGDFATNEKLFF; DNA: TGTGCCAGCAGCGTAGGGGACTTTGCAACTAATGAAAAACTGTTTTTT